This T cell receptor beta chain was identified during a study of regulatory T cells in long-lasting Graves disease. This clonotype was seen repeatedly, ten times or more. The germline gives CDR1 SGHAT, CDR2 FQNNGV. J gave up 9 bases and V 4 bases, and 13 bases lay outside the gene matches. This CDR3 spans 18 amino acids. CDR3-region Arm-PCR and iRepertoire HTBI primers produced the TCR beta libraries. Via MiXCR, TCRdb re-called the multiplex PCR reads, giving one row per CDR3 protein. In the table there are approximately 540,000 distinct CDR3 sequences, about 12% of which are singletons. Time point noted: newly diagnosed GD, antithyroid drugs for less than 3 months. RNA isolated from PBMCs was used to make the TCR library. In addition, the sample was reused for a study of T cells in Graves' hyperthyroidism and ophthalmopathy. That paper adds: Most thyroid clonotypes expanded above 0.001 appeared in blood too.

Specimen: peripheral blood mononuclear cells (PBMCs), collected at new diagnosis, from a patient treated with antithyroid drugs. The sequence was obtained from a woman aged 30 to 39 with Graves disease. This chain uses TRBV11-2 with TRBJ2-2, with 14 bases lining up with TRBD2. The CDR3 nucleotides read TGTGCCAGCAGCTGGATGGTCGGGACTAGCGGGAGATCGCGGGAGCTGTTTTTT. Translating it yields CASSWMVGTSGRSRELFF.